This entry is about one TCR beta chain. CDR3 length equals 14 residues. V was clipped by 6 bases and J by 0 bases, with 9 bases between them. CDR1 and CDR2 from the germline V gene are SGHAT and FQNNGV. This specimen belongs to a study of blood T cell repertoires in COVID-19. Repertoires were generated with immunoSEQ multiplex PCR, while TCRdb's copy carries only in-frame clones and drops some. Here the sample spans 70,000 to 85,000 clones, approximately 86% being singletons. The rearrangement joins TRBV11-2 to TRBJ1-3; D is unclear. The sequence derives from a woman aged 55-69 years with acute or convalescent COVID-19. Source material: peripheral blood. The CDR3 here is CASRTTNSGNTIYF. CDR3 sequence (DNA): TGTGCCAGCAGAACTACAAACTCTGGAAACACCATATATTTT.